This TCR beta chain was observed in a study of neurological immune-mediated disorders. Trimming removed 3 bases at V and 7 bases at J, with 15 bases between. CDR1 LGHDT and CDR2 YNNKEL come from the germline V gene (reference sequence). There are 15 residues in the CDR3. The method for making cDNA was 5'RACE, and it used 10-nucleotide random UMIs. TCRdb reprocessed the 5' RACE reads with MiXCR, giving one entry per CDR3 protein. This sample has 85,000 to 100,000 distinct CDR3 sequences, with about 3.8% found just once. Preparation of the unsorted libraries drew on 2 million PBMCs stored at -80 C. Notes on the study in general: CDR3 amino acid sequences of expanded clones were not shared across subjects, a result suggesting private repertoires in all groups. When the repertoires were grouped phylogenetically, those of 18 of the 34 multiple sclerosis patients came together in a single cluster of related CDR3 sequences, which points to a possible repertoire-level signature.

This clonotype was seen a few times. The target antigen is unknown. A read error may be the cause here, since a much bigger clone is one base away. This TCR derives from a woman aged 18-29 years with multiple sclerosis. This chain joins TRBV3-1 and TRBJ2-2, with D perhaps assigned TRBD1 or TRBD2 (6 bases each). The sequencing input was PBMCs. DNA for the CDR3: TGTGCCAGCAGCCAGTCGGGGGCCTGGGGCGGGGAGCTGTTTTTT. The encoded protein is CASSQSGAWGGELFF.